This T cell receptor (beta chain) was documented in a study of human T cells and chemical hapten exposure. Each CDR3 protein is one row after TCRdb ran MiXCR on the RACE reads. This sample has about 69,000 distinct CDR3 sequences; 10% occur once, and the top ten carry around 6.8%. This clonotype has ten or more counts. What it recognizes is unknown. The time point denotes: patch test 2, 6 weeks after DPC sensitization. Documented treatment: therapeutic diphenylcyclopropenone sensitization with weekly scalp DPC. Patients had alopecia, were aged 18 to 70, and were not pregnant. Between the trimmed V and J ends, which lost 1 base and 1 base, there was a span of 10 bases. The CDR3 spans 14 residues. Germline V gives CDR1 SQVTM, CDR2 ANQGSEA. General study points: Patch test scores rose with PT1 expanded TCR counts, a positive correlation. Relative to controls, expanded TCRs formed significantly more large CDR3 similarity clusters.

The TCR originated in a woman between 50 and 59 years old with alopecia areata. Some clones in this sample may be carry-over from other donors' samples. The sample here was whole blood, taken in connection with sensitization to the hapten diphenylcyclopropenone (DPC). The chain links TRBV29-1 to TRBJ1-1; D perhaps matches TRBD1 (6 bases). CDR3 DNA: TGCAGCGTTGAAGGTAGGACAGCGAACACTGAAGCTTTCTTT. This translates into CSVEGRTANTEAFF.